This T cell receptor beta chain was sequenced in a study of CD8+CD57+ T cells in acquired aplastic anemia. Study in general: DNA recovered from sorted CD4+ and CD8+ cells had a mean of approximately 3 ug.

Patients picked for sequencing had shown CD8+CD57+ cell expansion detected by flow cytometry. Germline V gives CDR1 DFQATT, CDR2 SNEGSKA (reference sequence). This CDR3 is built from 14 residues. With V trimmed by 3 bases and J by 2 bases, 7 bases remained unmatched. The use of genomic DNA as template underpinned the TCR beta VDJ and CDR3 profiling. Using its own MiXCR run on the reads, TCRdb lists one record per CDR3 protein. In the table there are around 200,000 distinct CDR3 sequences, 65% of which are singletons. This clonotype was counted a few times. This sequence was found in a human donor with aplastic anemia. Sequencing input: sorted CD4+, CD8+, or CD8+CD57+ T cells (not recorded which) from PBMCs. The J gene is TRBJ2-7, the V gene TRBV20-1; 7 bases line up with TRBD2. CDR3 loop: CSARWGGGAYEQYF. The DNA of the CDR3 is TGCAGTGCTAGGTGGGGCGGGGGAGCCTACGAGCAGTACTTC.